The TCR beta chain under discussion was sequenced for a study of blood T cell repertoires in COVID-19. Study information: PBMCs, B-cell-depleted T cells, or T cells provided the cDNA or gDNA that made up the material.

TCRdb's copy holds only in-frame clones and misses some; the assay was immunoSEQ multiplex PCR. The sample has 100,000 to 150,000 clones; 78% are singletons. The CDR3 runs 15 residues. V dropped 2 bases and J dropped 1; count of bases not matched to a gene: 5. Per germline, CDR1 KGHSH and CDR2 LQKENI. This clone was counted once. Sequenced input: peripheral blood. This TCR came from a man aged 70 or older with acute or convalescent COVID-19. The J gene is TRBJ2-7, the V gene TRBV18; 7 nucleotides agree with TRBD1. The CDR3, as DNA: TGTGCCAGCTCACCATCCTGGGACAGTTCCTACGAGCAGTACTTC. Translating gives CASSPSWDSSYEQYF.